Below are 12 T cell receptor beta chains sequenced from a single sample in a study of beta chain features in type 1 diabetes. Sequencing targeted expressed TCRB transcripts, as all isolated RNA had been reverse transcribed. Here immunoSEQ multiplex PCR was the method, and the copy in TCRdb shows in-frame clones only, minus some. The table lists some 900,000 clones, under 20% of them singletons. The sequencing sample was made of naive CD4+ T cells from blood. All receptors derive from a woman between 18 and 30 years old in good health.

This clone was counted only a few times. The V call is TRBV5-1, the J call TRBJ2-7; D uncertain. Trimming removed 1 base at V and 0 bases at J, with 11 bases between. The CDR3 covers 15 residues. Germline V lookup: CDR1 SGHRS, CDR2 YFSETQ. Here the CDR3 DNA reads TGCGCCAGCAGCTTGTACAGTCTGAGCTCCTACGAGCAGTACTTC. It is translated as CASSLYSLSSYEQYF. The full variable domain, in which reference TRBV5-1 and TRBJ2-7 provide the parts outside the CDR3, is KAGVTQTPRYLIKTRGQQVTLSCSPISGHRSVSWYQQTPGQGLQFLFEYFSETQRNKGNFPGRFSGRQFSNSRSEMNVSTLELGDSALYLCASSLYSLSSYEQYFGPGTRLTVT.

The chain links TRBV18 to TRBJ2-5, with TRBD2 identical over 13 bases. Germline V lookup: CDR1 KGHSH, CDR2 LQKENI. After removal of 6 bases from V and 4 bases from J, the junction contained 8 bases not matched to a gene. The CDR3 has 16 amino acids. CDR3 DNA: TGTGCCAGCTCCAAAGACGGACTAGCGGGAGCAGAGACCCAGTACTTC. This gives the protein CASSKDGLAGAETQYF.

The CDR3 nucleotides are TGTGCCAGCTCACAAACCGGACAGGGAACCTACGAGCAGTACTTC. It encodes CASSQTGQGTYEQYF. The chain joins TRBV18 to TRBJ2-7; 8 bases align to TRBD1. The germline gives CDR1 KGHSH, CDR2 LQKENI. The CDR3 sequence is 15 residues long. With 4 bases clipped from V and 2 bases from J, the junction kept 7 bases outside the gene matches.

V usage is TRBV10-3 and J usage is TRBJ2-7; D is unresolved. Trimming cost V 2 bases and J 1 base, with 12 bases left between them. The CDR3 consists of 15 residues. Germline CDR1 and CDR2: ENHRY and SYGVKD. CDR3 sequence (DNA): TGTGCCATCAGTGAGGGAGTTTTAGGTTCCTACGAGCAGTACTTC. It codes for CAISEGVLGSYEQYF.

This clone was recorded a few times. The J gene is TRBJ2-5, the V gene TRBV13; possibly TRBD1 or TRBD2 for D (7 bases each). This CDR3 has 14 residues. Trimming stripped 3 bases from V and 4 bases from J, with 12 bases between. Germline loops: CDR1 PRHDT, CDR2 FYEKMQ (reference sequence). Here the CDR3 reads CASSFTGEGETQYF. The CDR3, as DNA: TGTGCCAGCAGCTTTACAGGGGAGGGAGAGACCCAGTACTTC.

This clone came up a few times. The CDR3 loop reads CAISEGSHYEQYF. The CDR3 DNA sequence: TGTGCCATCAGTGAGGGCAGCCATTACGAGCAGTACTTC. The rearrangement uses TRBV10-3 and TRBJ2-7; D is undetermined. Trimming pared 2 bases from V and 4 bases from J, leaving 9 bases between. The CDR3 is 13 residues long. From germline, CDR1 is ENHRY and CDR2 SYGVKD.

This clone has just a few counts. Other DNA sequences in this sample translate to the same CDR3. CDR3 amino acids: CASSLVRYEQYF. For the CDR3, the DNA is TGTGCCAGCAGCTTGGTCAGGTACGAGCAGTACTTC. This sequence joins TRBV7-2 and TRBJ2-7; D is unresolved. The V gene's germline CDR1 is SGHTA and CDR2 FQGNSA. Trimming left V 3 bases short and J 4 bases short, with 7 bases between. CDR3 length: 12 residues.

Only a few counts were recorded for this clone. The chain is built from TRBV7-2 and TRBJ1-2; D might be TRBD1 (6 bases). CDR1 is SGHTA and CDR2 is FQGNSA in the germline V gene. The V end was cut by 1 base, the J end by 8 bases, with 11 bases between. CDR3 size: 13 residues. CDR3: CASSLVGQMGYTF. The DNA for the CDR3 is TGTGCCAGCAGCTTAGTTGGACAGATGGGCTACACCTTC.

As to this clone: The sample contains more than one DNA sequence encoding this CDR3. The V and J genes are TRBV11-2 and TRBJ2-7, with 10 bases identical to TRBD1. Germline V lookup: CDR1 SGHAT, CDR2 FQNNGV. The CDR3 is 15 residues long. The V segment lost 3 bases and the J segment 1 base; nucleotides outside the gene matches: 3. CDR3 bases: TGTGCCAGCAGCTTGGGGACAGGGGCTTCCTACGAGCAGTACTTC. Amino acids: CASSLGTGASYEQYF.

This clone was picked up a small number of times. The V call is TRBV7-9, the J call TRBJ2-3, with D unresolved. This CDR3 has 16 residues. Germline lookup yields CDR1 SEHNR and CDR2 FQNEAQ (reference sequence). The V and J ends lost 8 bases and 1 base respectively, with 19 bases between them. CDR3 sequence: CASSSREIRGTDTQYF. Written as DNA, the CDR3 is TGTGCCAGCTCCTCTAGGGAAATTCGAGGCACAGATACGCAGTATTTT.

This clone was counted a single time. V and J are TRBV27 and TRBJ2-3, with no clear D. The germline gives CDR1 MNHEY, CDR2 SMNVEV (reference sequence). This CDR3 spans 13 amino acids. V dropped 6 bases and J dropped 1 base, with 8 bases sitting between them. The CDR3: CASRISGTDTQYF. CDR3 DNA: TGTGCCAGCAGGATCAGTGGCACAGATACGCAGTATTTT.

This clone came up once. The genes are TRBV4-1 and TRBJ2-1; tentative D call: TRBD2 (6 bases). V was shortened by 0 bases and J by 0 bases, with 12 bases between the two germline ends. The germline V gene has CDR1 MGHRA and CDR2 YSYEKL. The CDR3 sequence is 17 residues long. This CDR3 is CASSQDQSAGSYNEQFF. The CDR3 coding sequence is TGCGCCAGCAGCCAAGATCAGTCAGCGGGCTCCTACAATGAGCAGTTCTTC.